This T cell receptor (beta chain) appears in the sequencing data of a study of human T cells and chemical hapten exposure. Whole-study context: Across the whole study, which lasted roughly five months, patients were given diphenylcyclopropenone on the scalp once a week. The cohort included alopecia areata under or over 50% scalp, totalis and universalis.

Regarding this clonotype: Its antigen is unidentified.

Trimming removed 11 bases at V and 5 bases at J, with 11 bases between. This CDR3 is built from 11 residues. TCRdb re-derived calls from the RACE reads in MiXCR, one entry per CDR3 protein. The data show 280,000 or so distinct CDR3 sequences, with around 7.7% seen just once and around 1.2% held by the top ten. Time point: pre-sensitization, week 0. Sample treatment: therapeutic diphenylcyclopropenone sensitization with weekly scalp DPC. Findings and limits, study-wide: There were significantly more large CDR3 similarity clusters among expanded TCRs than among controls.

V gene TRBV12-3 or TRBV12-4 combines with J gene TRBJ2-3; D is undetermined. Source: whole blood, taken in connection with sensitization to the hapten diphenylcyclopropenone (DPC). The source of this sequence is a young man with alopecia areata. Some clones in this sample may be carry-over from other donors' samples. CDR3 coding DNA: TGTGCCTCTGGAGATATAGATACGCAGTATTTT. The encoded protein is CASGDIDTQYF.